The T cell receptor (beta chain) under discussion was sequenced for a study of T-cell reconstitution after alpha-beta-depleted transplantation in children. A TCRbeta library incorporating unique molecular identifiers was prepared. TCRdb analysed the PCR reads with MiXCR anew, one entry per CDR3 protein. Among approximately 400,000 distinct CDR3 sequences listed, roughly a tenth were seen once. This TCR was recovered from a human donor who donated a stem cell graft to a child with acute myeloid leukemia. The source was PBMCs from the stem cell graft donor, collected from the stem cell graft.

CDR3: CSVERVMGGELFF. DNA of the CDR3: TGCAGCGTTGAACGGGTTATGGGCGGGGAGCTGTTTTTT. V gene TRBV29-1 combines with J gene TRBJ2-2; D is uncertain. The V end was cut by 2 bases, the J end by 7 bases, with 11 bases between. Germline V lookup: CDR1 SQVTM, CDR2 ANQGSEA. CDR3 length: 13 residues.